The 20 T cell receptor beta chains listed next were all sequenced from one sample in a study of T cell repertoires in cytomegalovirus infection. MiXCR, applied by TCRdb to the reads, yields one record per CDR3 protein. The data contain under 150,000 distinct CDR3 sequences, under 35% of them seen just once; the ten biggest clones take up 41%. No antigens are known for them. The specimen comprised CD8+ T cells from cultured PBMCs, sampled from culture after CMV antigen stimulation. Every receptor here comes from a human donor in good health (CMV status not recorded). Some clones in this sample may be carry-over from other donors' samples.

J is TRBJ1-4 and V is TRBV5-1; D is unresolved. V lost 1 base to trimming and J lost 1 base, with 17 bases between them. Germline CDR1 reads SGHRS; CDR2 reads YFSETQ. The CDR3 has 18 residues. This chain's CDR3 is CASSLMDQGSETNEKLFF. The CDR3 nucleotides are TGCGCCAGCAGCTTGATGGACCAAGGGTCGGAAACTAATGAAAAACTGTTTTTT. The full variable domain, with the rest looked up from reference TRBV5-1 and TRBJ1-4, is KAGVTQTPRYLIKTRGQQVTLSCSPISGHRSVSWYQQTPGQGLQFLFEYFSETQRNKGNFPGRFSGRQFSNSRSEMNVSTLELGDSALYLCASSLMDQGSETNEKLFFGSGTQLSVL.

J is TRBJ2-5 and V is TRBV20-1; the match to TRBD2 covers 7 bases. The CDR3 has 14 residues. The V gene's germline CDR1 is DFQATT and CDR2 SNEGSKA (reference sequence). The ends lost 3 bases at V and 0 bases at J; junction bases unmatched: 4. The CDR3 sequence is CSASRLADQETQYF. The CDR3 region has the DNA TGCAGTGCTAGTCGGCTAGCGGACCAAGAGACCCAGTACTTC.

This clonotype was observed a few times. The chain joins TRBV20-1 to TRBJ2-1, with D possibly being TRBD2 (5 bases). V dropped 6 bases and J dropped 7 bases, with 22 bases sitting between them. This CDR3 has 15 amino acids. Per germline, CDR1 DFQATT and CDR2 SNEGSKA (reference sequence). The CDR3 DNA sequence: TGCAGTGCCCTACTCTCTCGACGGACTTGGAATGAGCAGTTCTTC. This codes for CSALLSRRTWNEQFF.

This clonotype came up a few times. V is TRBV27 and J is TRBJ2-7, with 16 bases matching TRBD2. Germline CDR1 MNHEY, CDR2 SMNVEV (reference sequence). J lost 2 bases, V lost 5 bases, and 15 bases had no gene match. The CDR3 totals 20 residues. The CDR3 DNA is TGTGCCAGCAGTCTAACGCGACCGGGACTAGCGGGGGGGCACGCCTACGAGCAGTACTTC. Translating it yields CASSLTRPGLAGGHAYEQYF.

This clonotype was counted between two and nine times. The chain couples TRBV6-1 to TRBJ2-1; 12 bases line up with TRBD2. CDR1 MNHNS and CDR2 SASEGT come from the germline V gene. The V and J ends lost 6 bases and 1 base, in that order; junction bases with no gene match: 28. There are 24 residues in the CDR3. The CDR3 coding sequence is TGTGCCAGCAGCTTCCTCCGGGACAGGGGTCCCTCTGGACTAGCGGGGTCTTCCTACAATGAGCAGTTCTTC. It specifies CASSFLRDRGPSGLAGSSYNEQFF.

The sample holds many counts of this clonotype. V gene TRBV28 combines with J gene TRBJ1-5; TRBD1 matches 9 bases. Germline CDR1 reads MDHEN; CDR2 reads SYDVKM. V trimming: 6 bases; J trimming: 0 bases; junction bases outside the gene matches: 9. CDR3 length equals 17 residues. CDR3 sequence: CASRFDRGTSSNQPQHF. CDR3 coding DNA: TGTGCCAGCAGGTTCGACAGGGGGACTTCTAGCAATCAGCCCCAGCATTTT.

The rearrangement joins TRBV7-2 to TRBJ2-1, with 10 bases that match TRBD2. Trimming took 0 bases from V and 4 from J; bases not matched to a gene: 9. The germline CDR1 and CDR2 sequences are SGHTA and FQGNSA. The CDR3 covers 18 residues. In nucleotides, the CDR3 is TGTGCCAGCAGCTTAGCAATAGCGGGGGGCTTACTTTACAATGAGCAGTTCTTC. Its protein is CASSLAIAGGLLYNEQFF. Complete variable domain (other parts from reference TRBV7-2 and TRBJ2-1): GAGVSQSPSNKVTEKGKDVELRCDPISGHTALYWYRQSLGQGLEFLIYFQGNSAPDKSGLPSDRFSAERTGGSVSTLTIQRTQQEDSAVYLCASSLAIAGGLLYNEQFFGPGTRLTVL.

This CDR3 is CASSLGTGDRNEQFF. In nucleotides, the CDR3 is TGTGCCAGCAGCTTAGGGACAGGGGACCGGAATGAGCAGTTCTTC. The J gene is TRBJ2-1, the V gene TRBV7-8, with 9 bases fitting TRBD1. The CDR3 is 15 amino acids. The V gene's germline CDR1 is SGHVS and CDR2 FQNEAQ. The trim removed 1 base at V and 7 bases at J, leaving 5 bases unmatched.

This clonotype was picked up a small number of times. The chain carries TRBV20-1 and TRBJ2-2, with 7 bases that match TRBD1. CDR3 length equals 17 residues. V dropped 1 base and J dropped 10; count of bases not matched to a gene: 18. Per germline, CDR1 DFQATT and CDR2 SNEGSKA (reference sequence). In nucleotides, the CDR3 is TGCAGTGCTAGAGCTCCCCCCCGGGACAGCTCTCGTCCGGAGCTGTTTTTT. This gives the protein CSARAPPRDSSRPELFF.

Ten or more counts support this clonotype. V gene TRBV6-1 combines with J gene TRBJ1-1; D is uncertain. The CDR3 extends over 14 amino acids. The V gene lost 1 base and the J gene lost 4 bases, with 10 bases spanning the gap. Per the germline V gene, CDR1 is MNHNS and CDR2 is SASEGT. The CDR3 protein is CASSEVGSGTEAFF. The CDR3 bases are TGTGCCAGCAGTGAAGTAGGGTCGGGCACTGAAGCTTTCTTT.

The V gene is TRBV4-3, the J gene TRBJ1-4, with D possibly TRBD1 on 6 matching bases. Trimming shortened V by 0 bases and J by 8 bases, and 13 bases separated the two germline ends. Germline CDR1 and CDR2: LGHNA and YSLEER. This CDR3 comprises 15 residues. The CDR3 DNA is TGCGCCAGCAGCCAAGATAGGGGGTCGTGGGAAAAACTGTTTTTT. This gives the protein CASSQDRGSWEKLFF.

J is TRBJ1-6 and V is TRBV4-1, with 10 bases that match TRBD1. The J segment lost 8 bases and the V segment lost 1 base, leaving 11 bases of the junction unmatched. CDR3 size: 18 residues. The V gene's germline CDR1 is MGHRA and CDR2 YSYEKL. The DNA for the CDR3 is TGCGCCAGCAGCCAAGTTATAATTATCGGACAGGGGGATTCACCCCTCCACTTT. It yields the protein CASSQVIIIGQGDSPLHF.

In this sample, this clonotype turned up once. J is TRBJ2-1 and V is TRBV7-9; 11 bases match TRBD2. The trim removed 5 bases at V and 6 bases at J, leaving 6 bases unmatched. The CDR3 sequence is 15 residues long. Looked up from germline, CDR1 is SEHNR and CDR2 is FQNEAQ (reference sequence). CDR3 DNA: TGTGCCAGCAGCGCCGTAGCGGGGGGGATCAATGAGCAGTTCTTC. This sequence encodes CASSAVAGGINEQFF.

CDR3 coding DNA: TGTGCCAGCAGCCTGATCCAGGGGGCGCGAGAGGAAGCTTTCTTT. Its protein is CASSLIQGAREEAFF. The chain uses TRBV4-2 and TRBJ1-1, with 8 bases identical to TRBD1. J was trimmed by 8 bases and V by 4 bases; bases with no gene match: 12. The CDR3 has 15 residues. Germline V CDR1 and CDR2: LGHNA, YNFKEQ.

This clonotype was seen only a few times. This chain joins TRBV5-1 and TRBJ1-5; D remains unclear. CDR3 length: 15 residues. V was clipped by 0 bases and J by 4 bases, with 11 bases between them. Germline V gene data show CDR1 as SGHRS and CDR2 as YFSETQ. The DNA of the CDR3 is TGCGCCAGCAGCTTGGCCCCCGGCTTAAATCAGCCCCAGCATTTT. Amino acids: CASSLAPGLNQPQHF.

Many counts were recorded for this clonotype. The genes are TRBV7-8 and TRBJ2-1; 12 bases match TRBD1. Germline V lookup: CDR1 SGHVS, CDR2 FQNEAQ. The trim removed 5 bases at V and 12 bases at J, leaving 11 bases unmatched. The CDR3 runs 15 residues. CDR3 protein: CASSPRGTGGVGQFF. The CDR3 DNA reads as TGTGCCAGCAGCCCCCGGGGGACAGGGGGCGTGGGGCAGTTCTTC. Together with reference TRBV7-8 and TRBJ2-1, the CDR3 gives the full variable domain: GAGVSQSPRYKVAKRGQDVALRCDPISGHVSLFWYQQALGQGPEFLTYFQNEAQLDKSGLPSDRFFAERPEGSVSTLKIQRTQQEDSAVYLCASSPRGTGGVGQFFGPGTRLTVL.

The chain links TRBV15 to TRBJ1-5, with 8 bases lining up with TRBD1. CDR1 and CDR2 (germline): LNHNV, YYDKDF (reference sequence). The V and J ends lost 5 bases and 3 bases, in that order; junction bases with no gene match: 3. This CDR3 region has 14 residues. CDR3 sequence (DNA): TGTGCCACCAGCCACAGGGGGTTCAATCAGCCCCAGCATTTT. This translates into CATSHRGFNQPQHF.

The gene calls are TRBV19 and TRBJ2-3; a possible D gene is TRBD2 (6 bases). V lost 3 bases to trimming and J lost 3 bases, with 13 bases between them. CDR1 is LNHDA, CDR2 SQIVND, per germline (reference sequence). The length of the CDR3 is 15 residues. As DNA, the CDR3 is TGTGCCAGTAGTATTCGAGGCGGGGATACAGATACGCAGTATTTT. Translated: CASSIRGGDTDTQYF.

The chain joins TRBV4-1 to TRBJ1-1; 10 bases line up with TRBD1. With V trimmed by 0 bases and J by 1 base, 8 bases remained unmatched. The CDR3 runs 18 residues. The V gene's germline CDR1 is MGHRA and CDR2 YSYEKL. This CDR3 is CASSQDTPGQGPNTEAFF. Here the CDR3 DNA reads TGCGCCAGCAGCCAAGATACACCGGGACAGGGGCCGAACACTGAAGCTTTCTTT.

The chain couples TRBV4-3 to TRBJ2-3; D not resolved. Trimming cost V 0 bases and J 7 bases, with 17 bases left between them. This CDR3 has 16 amino acids. Germline CDR1 is LGHNA and CDR2 is YSLEER. The CDR3 bases are TGCGCCAGCAGCCAAGAGACCCCACCGTCCGGGTATACGCAGTATTTT. Protein product: CASSQETPPSGYTQYF.